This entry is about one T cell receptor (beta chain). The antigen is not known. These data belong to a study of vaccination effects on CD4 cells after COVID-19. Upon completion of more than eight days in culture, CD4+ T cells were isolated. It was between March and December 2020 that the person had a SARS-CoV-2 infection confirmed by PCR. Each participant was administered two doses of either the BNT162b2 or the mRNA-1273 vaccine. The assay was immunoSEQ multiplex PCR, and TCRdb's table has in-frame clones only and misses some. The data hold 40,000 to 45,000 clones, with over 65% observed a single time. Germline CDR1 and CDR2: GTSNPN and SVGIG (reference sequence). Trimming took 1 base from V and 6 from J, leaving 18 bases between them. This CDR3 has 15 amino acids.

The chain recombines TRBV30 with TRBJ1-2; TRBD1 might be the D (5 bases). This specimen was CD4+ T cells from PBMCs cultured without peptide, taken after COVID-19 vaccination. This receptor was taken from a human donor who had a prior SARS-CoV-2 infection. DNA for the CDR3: TGTGCCTGGAGTGCCTCTGTCTTCAGGGCCCATGGCTACACCTTC. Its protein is CAWSASVFRAHGYTF.